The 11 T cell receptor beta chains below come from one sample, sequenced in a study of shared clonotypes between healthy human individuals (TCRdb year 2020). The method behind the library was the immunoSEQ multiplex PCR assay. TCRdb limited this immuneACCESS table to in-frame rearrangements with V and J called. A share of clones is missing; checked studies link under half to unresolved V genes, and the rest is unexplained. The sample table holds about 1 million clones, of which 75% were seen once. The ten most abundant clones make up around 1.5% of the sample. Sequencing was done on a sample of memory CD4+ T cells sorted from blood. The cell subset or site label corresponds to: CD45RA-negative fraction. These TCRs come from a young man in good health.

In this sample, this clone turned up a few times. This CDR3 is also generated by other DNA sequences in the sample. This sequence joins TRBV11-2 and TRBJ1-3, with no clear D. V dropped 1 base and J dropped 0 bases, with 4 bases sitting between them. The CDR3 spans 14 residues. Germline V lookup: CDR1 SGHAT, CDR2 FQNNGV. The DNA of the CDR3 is TGTGCCAGCAGCTTAGGATCCTCTGGAAACACCATATATTTT. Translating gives CASSLGSSGNTIYF. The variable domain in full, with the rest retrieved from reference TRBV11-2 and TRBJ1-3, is EAGVAQSPRYKIIEKRQSVAFWCNPISGHATLYWYQQILGQGPKLLIQFQNNGVVDDSQLPKDRFSAERLKGVDSTLKIQPAKLEDSAVYLCASSLGSSGNTIYFGEGSWLTVV.

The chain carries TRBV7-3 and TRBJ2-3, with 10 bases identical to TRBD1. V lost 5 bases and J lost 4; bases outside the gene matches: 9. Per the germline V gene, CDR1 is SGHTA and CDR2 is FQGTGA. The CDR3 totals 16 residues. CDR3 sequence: CASSLRDRGSADTQYF. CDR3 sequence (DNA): TGTGCCAGCAGCCTCCGGGACAGGGGATCTGCAGATACGCAGTATTTT.

Here the CDR3 reads CAGKTGEETNTEAFF. In DNA, the CDR3 is TGTGCCGGGAAGACAGGGGAGGAGACGAACACTGAAGCTTTCTTT. The rearrangement links TRBV30 to TRBJ1-1; 8 bases line up with TRBD1. This CDR3 contains 15 residues. With 8 bases clipped from V and 1 base from J, the junction kept 12 bases outside the gene matches. Germline V gene data show CDR1 as GTSNPN and CDR2 as SVGIG (reference sequence).

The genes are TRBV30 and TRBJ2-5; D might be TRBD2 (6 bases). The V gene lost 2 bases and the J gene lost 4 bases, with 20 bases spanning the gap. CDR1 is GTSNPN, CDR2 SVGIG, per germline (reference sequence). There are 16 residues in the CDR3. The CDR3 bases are TGTGCCTGGAGTTTCACCTCTGGGACTCCGTTAGAGACCCAGTACTTC. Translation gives CAWSFTSGTPLETQYF.

This chain's CDR3 is CASSVAGRTGEQYF. The CDR3 DNA sequence: TGTGCCAGCAGCGTAGCGGGCCGAACAGGGGAGCAGTACTTC. V is TRBV9 and J is TRBJ2-7; tentative D call: TRBD1 (6 bases). Germline V gene data show CDR1 as SGDLS and CDR2 as YYNGEE. The CDR3 is 14 amino acids. V lost 0 bases and J lost 7, with 14 bases in between.

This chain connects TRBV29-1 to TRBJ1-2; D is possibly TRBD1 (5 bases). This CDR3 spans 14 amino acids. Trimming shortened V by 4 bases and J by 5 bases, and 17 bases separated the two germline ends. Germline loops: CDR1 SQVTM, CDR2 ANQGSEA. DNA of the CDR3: TGCAGCGTTGGATTTCAGGAAAGGGGATATGGCTACACCTTC. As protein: CSVGFQERGYGYTF.

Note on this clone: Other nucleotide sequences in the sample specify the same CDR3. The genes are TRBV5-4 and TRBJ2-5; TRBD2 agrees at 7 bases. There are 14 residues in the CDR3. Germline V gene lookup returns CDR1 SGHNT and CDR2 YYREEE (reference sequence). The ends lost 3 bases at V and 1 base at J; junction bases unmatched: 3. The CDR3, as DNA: TGTGCCAGCAGCTCAGGGACTACCCAAGAGACCCAGTACTTC. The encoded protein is CASSSGTTQETQYF.

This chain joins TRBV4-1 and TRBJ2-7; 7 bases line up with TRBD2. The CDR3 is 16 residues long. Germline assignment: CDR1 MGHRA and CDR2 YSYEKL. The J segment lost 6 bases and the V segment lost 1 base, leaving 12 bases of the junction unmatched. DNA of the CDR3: TGCGCCAGCAGCCAAGGTCTACTAGCGCCTTTGGGCGAGCAGTACTTC. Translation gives CASSQGLLAPLGEQYF.

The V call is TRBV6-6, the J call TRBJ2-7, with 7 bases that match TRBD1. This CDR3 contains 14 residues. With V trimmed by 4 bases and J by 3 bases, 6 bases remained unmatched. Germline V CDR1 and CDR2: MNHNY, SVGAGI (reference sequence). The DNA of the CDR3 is TGTGCCAGCAGTTTCCCCGCAGGGGGCTACGAGCAGTACTTC. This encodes CASSFPAGGYEQYF.

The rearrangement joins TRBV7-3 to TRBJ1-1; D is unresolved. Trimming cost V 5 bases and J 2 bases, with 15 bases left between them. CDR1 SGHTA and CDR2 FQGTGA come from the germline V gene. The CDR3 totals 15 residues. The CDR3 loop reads CASSPQAGVNTEAFF. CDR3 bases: TGTGCCAGCAGCCCCCAAGCTGGGGTAAACACTGAAGCTTTCTTT. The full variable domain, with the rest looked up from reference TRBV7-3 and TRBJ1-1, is GAGVSQTPSNKVTEKGKYVELRCDPISGHTALYWYRQSLGQGPEFLIYFQGTGAADDSGLPNDRFFAVRPEGSVSTLKIQRTERGDSAVYLCASSPQAGVNTEAFFGQGTRLTVV.

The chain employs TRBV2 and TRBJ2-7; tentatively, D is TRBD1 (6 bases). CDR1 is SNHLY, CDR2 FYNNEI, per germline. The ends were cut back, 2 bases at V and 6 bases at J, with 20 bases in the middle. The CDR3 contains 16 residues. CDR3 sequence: CASSESRLAVGGEQYF. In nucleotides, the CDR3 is TGTGCCAGCAGTGAAAGTCGCCTAGCCGTAGGGGGCGAGCAGTACTTC.